This is a list of T cell receptor beta chains from one sample in a study of shared clonotypes between healthy human individuals. Profiling relied on immunoSEQ multiplex PCR, and the TCRdb table lists in-frame clones only, not all of them. Of 1.4 million or so clones listed, around 98.5% were seen once; the top ten hold 0.36%. Source material: naive CD4+ T cells sorted from blood. These receptors all come from a young man in good health. CDR3s include the opening cysteine and the closing phenylalanine or tryptophan. The D gene is left open where the match is weak. A clone size is listed for some rows: how often the clone was seen (once, few, many), or a class if it is expanded.

. TRBJ2-4 TRBV28 once TGTGCCAGCAGAACCGGACAAAGTCAGTACTTC CASRTGQSQYF
. TRBJ1-1 TRBV19 . TGTGCCACCAAACCCCCCACCAAGAACACTGAAGCTTTCTTT CATKPPTKNTEAFF
. TRBJ1-1 TRBV5-1 once TGCGCCAGCAGCTTCGGGGGTGCCACTGAAGCTTTCTTT CASSFGGATEAFF
. TRBJ2-7 TRBV19 . TGTGCCAGTAGTGCATACTCCTACGAGCAGTACTTC CASSAYSYEQYF
. TRBJ2-3 TRBV7-8 . TGTGCCAGCAGCTTAAGCCGCGGGACCTTTAGCACAGATACGCAGTATTTT CASSLSRGTFSTDTQYF
TRBD2 TRBJ2-3 TRBV5-4 . TGTGCCAGCAGCTTGAAGCTAGCGGGGAACACAGATACGCAGTATTTT CASSLKLAGNTDTQYF
TRBD1 TRBJ2-6 TRBV18 . TGTGCCAGCTCACCAAGACAGGGCACTGGGGCCAACGTCCTGACTTTC CASSPRQGTGANVLTF
TRBD2 TRBJ2-7 TRBV4-1 . TGCGCCAGCAGCCAAGGGGGAGGGTCCTACGAGCAGTACTTC CASSQGGGSYEQYF
. TRBJ1-2 TRBV28 . TGTGCCAGCACGATTGGACCTAACTATGGCTACACCTTC CASTIGPNYGYTF
TRBD1 TRBJ1-2 TRBV5-1 . TGCGCCAGCAGCTTGGTAGGGGACAGCTTCTATGGCTACACCTTC CASSLVGDSFYGYTF
TRBD2 TRBJ2-7 TRBV2 . TGTGCCAGCAGAGACATAGCGGGAGTAGCCTACGAGCAGTACTTC CASRDIAGVAYEQYF
. TRBJ2-5 TRBV27 . TGTGCCAGCAGTTTCCAAGAGACCCAGTACTTC CASSFQETQYF
. TRBJ2-2 TRBV28 once TGTGCCAGCAGGAAGGGGAACACCGGGGAGCTGTTTTTT CASRKGNTGELFF
. TRBJ2-2 TRBV5-1 . TGCGCCAGCAGCTTGGGCCCGCGGGCGGGCGGGGCCGGGGAGCTGTTTTTT CASSLGPRAGGAGELFF
. TRBJ2-1 TRBV5-4 . TGTGCCAGCAGCTTGGGCGGAGAAAAGAACAATGAGCAGTTCTTC CASSLGGEKNNEQFF
. TRBJ2-7 TRBV28 . TGTGGCACGGGAGACCCATCCTACGAGCAGTACTTC CGTGDPSYEQYF
TRBD2 TRBJ2-1 TRBV5-1 once TGCGCCAGCTTGACTAGCGGGAGGGCCAGGAGCTCCTACAATGAGCAGTTCTTC CASLTSGRARSSYNEQFF
. TRBJ2-2 TRBV4-3 once TGCGCCAGCAGCCAAGACTGGGGGCCGAACACCGGGGAGCTGTTTTTT CASSQDWGPNTGELFF
. TRBJ2-5 TRBV29-1 . TGCAGCACCCGTTTAGGACAAGAGACCCAGTACTTC CSTRLGQETQYF
. TRBJ2-6 TRBV2 . TGTGCCAGCAGCCGATCTGCAGGGGTCAGTGGGGCCAACGTCCTGACTTTC CASSRSAGVSGANVLTF
TRBD1 TRBJ2-1 TRBV27 . TGTGCCAGCAGTTTCCGGGACAGGGCGATCAATGAGCAGTTCTTC CASSFRDRAINEQFF
TRBD1 TRBJ1-4 TRBV29-1 . TGCAGCGTTGAAGATACGGGGACAGAGAATGAAAAACTGTTTTTT CSVEDTGTENEKLFF
. TRBJ2-5 TRBV9 . TGTGCCAGCAGCTGGGACGGTGAGACCCAGTACTTC CASSWDGETQYF
. TRBJ2-1 TRBV5-1 . TGCGCCAGCAGCTTGGAAGGACTGAATGAGCAGTTCTTC CASSLEGLNEQFF
. TRBJ1-5 TRBV6-1 . TGTGCCAGCAGTGAACGGGTTCTCATGGGCAATCAGCCCCAGCATTTT CASSERVLMGNQPQHF
. TRBJ2-6 TRBV18 . TGTGCCAGCTCAACTCCCGCTGGGGCCAACGTCCTGACTTTC CASSTPAGANVLTF
TRBD2 TRBJ2-3 TRBV28 . TGTGCCAGCAGTCCCGTAGCGGGCGGGACAGATACGCAGTATTTT CASSPVAGGTDTQYF
. TRBJ2-1 TRBV2 . TGTGCCAGCAGCAAAAGGGTCTCTGCGCATGAGCAGTTCTTC CASSKRVSAHEQFF